The sample holds a few counts of the clone carrying this T cell receptor beta chain. Its antigen is as yet unknown. CDR1 is MNHEY and CDR2 is SVGAGI in the germline V gene. Trimming stripped 6 bases from V and 4 bases from J, with 6 bases between. The CDR3 consists of 12 residues. The data originate from a study of cytomegalovirus exposure and HLA in healthy donors. In the PCR, 60 Vbeta and 13 Jbeta primers were used. Clones were read by immunoSEQ multiplex PCR, and TCRdb kept only the in-frame ones, dropping some. Of about 190,000 clones listed, roughly 74% were seen once; the top ten hold around 6%. General study points: The likely explanation for a cluster of highly shared sequence variants was sequencing artifact. Later analysis associated a missense DCLRE1C variant with TCR beta V- and J-gene trimming. Under in vitro conditions, a few CMV-associated chains were confirmed as specific for CMV antigens. In a later analysis, compared with equally common non-associated chains, HLA-associated beta chains were more expanded.

Sample: PBMCs. The gene calls are TRBV6-5 and TRBJ2-2; D remains unclear. The source is a woman in her thirties in good health and CMV-seropositive. The CDR3 loop reads CASRSFTGELFF. For the CDR3, the DNA is TGTGCCAGCAGGTCATTCACCGGGGAGCTGTTTTTT.